This T cell receptor beta chain derives from a study of CD8 T cells in ankylosing spondylitis. Study-wide results and caveats: With a CD8+ phenotype, disease-linked clones were relatively rare in peripheral blood. Past studies reported some motif variants in reactive arthritis synovial fluid and blood. Characteristic of ankylosing spondylitis blood, it appeared, was a TCR beta motif comprising several highly homologous variants. Clones tied to disease were said to be significantly enriched in matched ankylosing spondylitis synovial fluid.

CDR3 length: 15 residues. Per germline, CDR1 GTSNPN and CDR2 SVGIG (reference sequence). Trimming shortened V by 2 bases and J by 4 bases, and 15 bases separated the two germline ends. A single count supports this clonotype. Its antigen is unknown. TCRdb redid the calling of the 5' RACE reads with MiXCR, one entry per CDR3 protein. Of about 140,000 distinct CDR3 sequences in the sample, around a third are singletons; the top ten hold 6%. The receptor's source is a male donor with ankylosing spondylitis. The sample comprised synovial fluid, either unsorted or a sorted T cell fraction (not recorded which). The chain links TRBV30 to TRBJ1-3, with a weak D call TRBD1 (6 bases). The CDR3 loop is CAWSYGGLEGNTIYF. The DNA of the CDR3 is TGTGCCTGGAGTTACGGGGGGCTCGAGGGAAACACCATATATTTT.